The TCR beta chain described here comes from a study of regulatory dendritic cells for organ transplantation. Notes on the study in general: Naive CD4+ and CD8+ repertoires were highly diverse; memory CD8+ was most oligoclonal. Among resting subsets, memory CD8+ cells contained the most alloreactive clonotypes.

Data came from immunoSEQ multiplex PCR; TCRdb stores just in-frame clones and leaves some out. There are 30,000 to 40,000 clones in the sample; 85% to 90% occur only once, and 0.05% to 0.065% lies in the top ten. With respect to this clone: Its matching antigen is unknown.

This CDR3 spans 13 amino acids. Germline V gene lookup returns CDR1 SGHDT and CDR2 YYEEEE. The V end was cut by 3 bases, the J end by 5 bases, with 6 bases between. The clonotype originates from a human donor in good health. The chain recombines TRBV5-6 with TRBJ1-6; the D is unclear. Sequenced: naive CD4+ T cells from blood. The subset here: CD45RA+ naive T cells. The CDR3 sequence is CASSSGDNSPLHF. CDR3 nucleotide sequence: TGTGCCAGCAGCTCTGGGGATAATTCACCCCTCCACTTT. The variable domain in full, with the rest retrieved from reference TRBV5-6 and TRBJ1-6, is DAGVTQSPTHLIKTRGQQVTLRCSPKSGHDTVSWYQQALGQGPQFIFQYYEEEERQRGNFPDRFSGHQFPNYSSELNVNALLLGDSALYLCASSSGDNSPLHFGNGTRLTVT.